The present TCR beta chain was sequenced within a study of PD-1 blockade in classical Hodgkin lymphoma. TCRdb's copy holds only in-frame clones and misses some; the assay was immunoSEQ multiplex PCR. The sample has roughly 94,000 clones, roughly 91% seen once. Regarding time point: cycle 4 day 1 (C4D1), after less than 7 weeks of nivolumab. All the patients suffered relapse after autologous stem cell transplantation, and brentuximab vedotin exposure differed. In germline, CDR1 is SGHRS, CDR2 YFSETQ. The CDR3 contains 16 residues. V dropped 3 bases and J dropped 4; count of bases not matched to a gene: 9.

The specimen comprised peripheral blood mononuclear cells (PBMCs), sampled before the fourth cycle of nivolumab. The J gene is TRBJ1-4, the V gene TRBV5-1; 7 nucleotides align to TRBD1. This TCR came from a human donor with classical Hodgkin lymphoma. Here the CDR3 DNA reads TGCGCCAGCAGCTGGTCCGGGACAGACCATAATGAAAAACTGTTTTTT. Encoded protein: CASSWSGTDHNEKLFF.